This T cell receptor (beta chain) was sequenced in a study of CD8 T cells in Susac syndrome. With 6 bases clipped from V and 9 bases from J, the junction kept 14 bases outside the gene matches. CDR1 and CDR2 from the germline V gene are DFQATT and SNEGSKA (reference sequence). The CDR3 is 16 residues long. RNA in amounts of about 0.5 to 1 ug was reverse transcribed with random hexamers. Via MiXCR, TCRdb re-called the immunoSEQ multiplex PCR reads, giving one row per CDR3 protein. The sample contains approximately 220,000 distinct CDR3 sequences, about 94% of which appear only once. J is TRBJ2-1 and V is TRBV20-1; 13 positions match TRBD2. The sequenced sample was CD8+ T cells from PBMCs. This TCR came from a human donor with multiple sclerosis. The CDR3 reads CSAEGVGLAGFSEQFF. DNA of the CDR3: TGCAGTGCCGAAGGTGTGGGACTAGCGGGATTCAGTGAGCAGTTCTTC.